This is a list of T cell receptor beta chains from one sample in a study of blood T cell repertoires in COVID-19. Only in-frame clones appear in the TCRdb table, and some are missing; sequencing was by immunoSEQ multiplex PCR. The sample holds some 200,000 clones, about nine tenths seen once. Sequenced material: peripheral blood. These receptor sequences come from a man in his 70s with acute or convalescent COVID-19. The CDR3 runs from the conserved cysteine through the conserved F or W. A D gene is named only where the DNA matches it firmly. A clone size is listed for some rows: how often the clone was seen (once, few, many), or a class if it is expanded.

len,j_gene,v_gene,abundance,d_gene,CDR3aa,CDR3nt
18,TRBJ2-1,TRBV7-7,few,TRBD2,CASSLRPGYSGRYNEQFF,TGTGCTAGCAGCTTACGACCCGGGTATAGCGGGAGGTACAATGAGCAGTTCTTC
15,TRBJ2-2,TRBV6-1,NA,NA,CASSEAHSLFGELFF,TGTGCCAGCAGTGAAGCGCACTCGCTTTTCGGGGAGCTGTTTTTT
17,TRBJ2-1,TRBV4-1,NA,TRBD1,CASSQGQGGLSYNEQFF,TGCGCCAGCAGCCAAGGACAGGGGGGTCTCTCCTACAATGAGCAGTTCTTC
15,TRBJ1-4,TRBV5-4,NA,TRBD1,CASSRQTGGVEKLFF,TGTGCCAGCAGCCGCCAAACAGGGGGAGTTGAAAAACTGTTTTTT
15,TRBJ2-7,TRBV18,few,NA,CASSRAGQSLYEQYF,TGTGCCAGCTCACGGGCGGGACAGTCGCTTTACGAGCAGTACTTC
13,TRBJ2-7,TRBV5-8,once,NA,CASSRTATYEQYF,TGTGCCAGCAGCCGGACAGCAACCTACGAGCAGTACTTC
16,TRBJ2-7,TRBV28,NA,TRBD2,CASSLYIAGSSYEQYF,TGTGCCAGCAGTTTATATATAGCGGGTAGCTCCTACGAGCAGTACTTC
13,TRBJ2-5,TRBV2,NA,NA,CASRVGQGQTQYF,TGTGCCAGCAGGGTGGGGCAGGGGCAGACCCAGTACTTC
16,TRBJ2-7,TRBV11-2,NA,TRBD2,CASSLVTSGPSYEQYF,TGTGCCAGCAGCTTAGTGACTAGCGGCCCTTCCTACGAGCAGTACTTC
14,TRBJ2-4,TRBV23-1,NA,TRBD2,CASSRGRAGNIQYF,TGCGCCAGCTCCCGCGGGAGGGCCGGTAACATTCAGTACTTC
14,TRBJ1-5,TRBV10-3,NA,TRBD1,CAISAGQGNQPQHF,TGTGCCATCAGTGCAGGACAGGGAAATCAGCCCCAGCATTTT
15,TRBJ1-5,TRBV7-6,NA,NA,CASSLTGRGSQPQHF,TGTGCCAGCAGCTTAACCGGGAGGGGCAGTCAGCCCCAGCATTTT
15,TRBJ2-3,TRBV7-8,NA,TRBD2,CASSIGGREGDTQYF,TGTGCCAGCAGTATTGGGGGACGGGAGGGGGATACGCAGTATTTT
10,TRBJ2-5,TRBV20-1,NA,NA,CSARLETQYF,TGCAGTGCTAGACTAGAGACCCAGTACTTC
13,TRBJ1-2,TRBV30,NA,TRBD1,CAFKGASIYGYTF,TGTGCCTTCAAGGGGGCTTCTATTTATGGCTACACCTTC
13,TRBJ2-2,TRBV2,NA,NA,CASSESFPGELFF,TGTGCCAGCAGTGAGTCCTTCCCCGGGGAGCTGTTTTTT
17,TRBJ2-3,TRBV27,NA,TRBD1,CASSLSRNRGLADTQYF,TGTGCCAGCAGTTTATCGCGAAACAGGGGGCTGGCAGATACGCAGTATTTT
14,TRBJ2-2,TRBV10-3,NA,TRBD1,CATLGQSNTGELFF,TGTGCCACCCTGGGACAGTCGAACACCGGGGAGCTGTTTTTT
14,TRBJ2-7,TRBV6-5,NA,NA,CASGNLQGAYEQYF,TGTGCCAGCGGAAACCTACAGGGAGCCTACGAGCAGTACTTC
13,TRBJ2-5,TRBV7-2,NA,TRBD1,CASRKDRQETQYF,TGTGCCAGCAGAAAGGACAGGCAAGAGACCCAGTACTTC